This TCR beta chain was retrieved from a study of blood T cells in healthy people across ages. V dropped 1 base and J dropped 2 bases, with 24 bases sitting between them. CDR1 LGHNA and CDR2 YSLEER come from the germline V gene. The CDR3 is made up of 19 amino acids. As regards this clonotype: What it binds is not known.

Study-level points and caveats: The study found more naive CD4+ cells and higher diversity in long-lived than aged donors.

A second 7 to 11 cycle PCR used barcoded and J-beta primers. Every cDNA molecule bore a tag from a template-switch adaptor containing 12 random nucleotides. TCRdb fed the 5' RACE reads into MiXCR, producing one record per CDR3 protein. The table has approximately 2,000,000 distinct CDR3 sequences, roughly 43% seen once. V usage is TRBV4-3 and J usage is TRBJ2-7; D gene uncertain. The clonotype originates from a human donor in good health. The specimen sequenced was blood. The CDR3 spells CASSQGRNAPGLVAYEQYF. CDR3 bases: TGCGCCAGCAGCCAAGGCCGCAACGCGCCCGGGCTAGTCGCCTACGAGCAGTACTTC.